This T cell receptor beta chain came from a study of T-cell reconstitution after alpha-beta-depleted transplantation in children. Unique molecular identifiers were incorporated when the TCRbeta library was constructed. TCRdb analysed the PCR reads with MiXCR anew, one entry per CDR3 protein. This table holds 15,000 to 20,000 distinct CDR3 sequences, about 8% found once. Overall study results and limits: Reported findings indicate that, about two months after transplant, alpha-beta T cells came from several hundred expanded clones, which were derived from non-depleted graft cells. By one year post-transplant, T-cell counts and diversity largely arose from T cells that were newly produced. Surviving recipient cells, namely T cells and thymic progenitors, were the source of high day-60 TCRbeta diversity in some patients.

The table lists this clonotype with many counts. Its antigen is unknown. CDR1 SGHRS and CDR2 YFSETQ come from the germline V gene. The CDR3 length is 13 residues. Deletions cut 2 bases from V and 3 bases from J, with 9 bases between. The rearrangement joins TRBV5-1 to TRBJ2-7; D remains unclear. Sequencing was performed on PBMCs, mostly from graft donor cells, taken 60 days after TCRalphabeta/CD19-depleted stem cell transplant. This receptor was taken from a boy younger than two who had a stem cell transplant for Wiskott-Aldrich syndrome, so the T cells may come from the graft donor. The CDR3 DNA follows: TGCGCCAGCAGCTTTGACTTCAACTACGAGCAGTACTTC. Its protein is CASSFDFNYEQYF. Looking up the rest from reference TRBV5-1 and TRBJ2-7 gives the full variable domain: KAGVTQTPRYLIKTRGQQVTLSCSPISGHRSVSWYQQTPGQGLQFLFEYFSETQRNKGNFPGRFSGRQFSNSRSEMNVSTLELGDSALYLCASSFDFNYEQYFGPGTRLTVT.